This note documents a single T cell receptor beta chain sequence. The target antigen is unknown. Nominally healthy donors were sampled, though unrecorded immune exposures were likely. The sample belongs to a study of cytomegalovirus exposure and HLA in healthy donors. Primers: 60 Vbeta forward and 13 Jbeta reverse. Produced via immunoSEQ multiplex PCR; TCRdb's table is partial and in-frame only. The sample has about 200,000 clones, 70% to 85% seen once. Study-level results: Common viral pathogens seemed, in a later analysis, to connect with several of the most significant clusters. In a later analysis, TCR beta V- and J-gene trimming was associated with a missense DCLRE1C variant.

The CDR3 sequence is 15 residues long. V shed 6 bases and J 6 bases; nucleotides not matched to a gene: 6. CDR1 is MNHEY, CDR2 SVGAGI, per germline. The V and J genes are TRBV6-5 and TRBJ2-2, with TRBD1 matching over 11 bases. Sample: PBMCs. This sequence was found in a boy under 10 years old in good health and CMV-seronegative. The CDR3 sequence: CASSWTGGAAGELFF. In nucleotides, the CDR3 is TGTGCCAGCAGCTGGACAGGGGGCGCCGCCGGGGAGCTGTTTTTT.